Presented here are 27 T cell receptor beta chains from one specimen sequenced in a study of blood T cell repertoires in COVID-19. Clones were sequenced by immunoSEQ multiplex PCR, and TCRdb holds only the in-frame ones, with some missing. In the table there are 95,000 to 110,000 clones, 70% to 90% of which are singletons. The sequenced sample consisted of peripheral blood. The receptors derive from a man aged 45-65 years in a cohort sampled during active COVID-19.

V gene TRBV21-1 combines with J gene TRBJ2-7; the D call in the table, TRBD1, was not verified against the DNA. TRBV21-1 is a recognized pseudogene. This CDR3 comprises 14 residues. The CDR3 region has the DNA TGTGCCAGCGATGCCGGACAGCATCTACGACAGCAGTACGTC. It translates to CASDAGQHLRQQYV.

The rearrangement uses TRBV7-9 and TRBJ1-2; a weak D match, TRBD1 (6 bases). Germline V gene sequence: CDR1 SEHNR, CDR2 FQNEAQ (reference sequence). The CDR3 runs to 15 residues. The germline V and J ends were trimmed by 5 bases and 8 bases, with 21 bases remaining between them. In nucleotides, the CDR3 is TGTGCCAGCAGCCCCGCTGGGGGCCTCTCGGGAGGCTACACCTTC. Amino acids: CASSPAGGLSGGYTF.

The chain links TRBV5-1 to TRBJ1-1, with 9 bases aligning to TRBD1. V shed 0 bases and J 10 bases; nucleotides not matched to a gene: 4. From germline, CDR1 is SGHRS and CDR2 YFSETQ. There are 13 residues in the CDR3. CDR3 DNA: TGCGCCAGCAGCTTGGGGACAGGGGAAGGAGCTTTCTTT. Translating it yields CASSLGTGEGAFF.

This clone was detected a few times. The V gene is TRBV5-5, the J gene TRBJ1-1, with a possible D match to TRBD1 (5 bases). Germline loops: CDR1 SGHKS, CDR2 YYEKEE (reference sequence). The CDR3 consists of 15 residues. Trimming took off 7 bases at V and 0 bases at J, with 16 bases between the two ends. CDR3 protein: CASVDPDSLNTEAFF. CDR3 in DNA: TGTGCCAGCGTGGATCCTGACAGTTTGAACACTGAAGCTTTCTTT.

The rearrangement uses TRBV5-1 and TRBJ1-2; 7 bases line up with TRBD1. CDR1 is SGHRS, CDR2 YFSETQ, per germline. V lost 3 bases and J lost 8; bases outside the gene matches: 7. The CDR3 extends over 13 amino acids. The CDR3 sequence is CASSSGGSEGYTF. CDR3 nucleotides: TGCGCCAGCAGCTCAGGGGGTTCAGAGGGCTACACCTTC. The full variable domain, its missing parts supplied by reference TRBV5-1 and TRBJ1-2, is KAGVTQTPRYLIKTRGQQVTLSCSPISGHRSVSWYQQTPGQGLQFLFEYFSETQRNKGNFPGRFSGRQFSNSRSEMNVSTLELGDSALYLCASSSGGSEGYTFGSGTRLTVV.

This clone was seen once. This sequence joins TRBV15 and TRBJ1-4; D not certain. Germline CDR1 reads LNHNV; CDR2 reads YYDKDF (reference sequence). The CDR3 consists of 15 residues. V lost 1 base and J 6 bases, leaving 12 bases between the germline ends. The CDR3 DNA sequence: TGTGCCACCAGCAGAGTTGTGACATGGGATGAAAAACTGTTTTTT. Translation: CATSRVVTWDEKLFF.

The CDR3 region has the DNA TGCGCCAGCAGCCAAGATCCAGGGGCTGGAAACACCATATATTTT. Its protein product is CASSQDPGAGNTIYF. The chain recombines TRBV4-1 with TRBJ1-3, with a possible D match to TRBD1 (6 bases). The CDR3 is 15 residues long. Trimming took off 0 bases at V and 2 bases at J, with 8 bases between the two ends. The germline V gene encodes CDR1 MGHRA and CDR2 YSYEKL.

This clone was recorded a few times. V gene TRBV5-4 combines with J gene TRBJ1-5; D is ambiguous. Trimming took off 0 bases at V and 4 bases at J, with 5 bases between the two ends. The germline gives CDR1 SGHNT, CDR2 YYREEE (reference sequence). The CDR3 is made up of 13 amino acids. The CDR3 DNA reads as TGTGCCAGCAGCTTGGGCTATAATCAGCCCCAGCATTTT. This translates into CASSLGYNQPQHF. Full variable domain (rest looked up from reference TRBV5-4 and TRBJ1-5): ETGVTQSPTHLIKTRGQQVTLRCSSQSGHNTVSWYQQALGQGPQFIFQYYREEENGRGNFPPRFSGLQFPNYSSELNVNALELDDSALYLCASSLGYNQPQHFGDGTRLSIL.

The chain links TRBV10-3 to TRBJ2-7; TRBD1 matches at 7 bases. Germline CDR1 and CDR2: ENHRY and SYGVKD. The CDR3 extends over 13 amino acids. V gave up 4 bases and J gave up 5 bases; unmatched junction bases: 5. DNA of the CDR3: TGTGCCATCAGTGGAAGACAGGGCAACGAGCAGTACTTC. It yields the protein CAISGRQGNEQYF.

The gene calls are TRBV10-3 and TRBJ2-5; the match to TRBD2 covers 10 bases. The CDR3 is 15 amino acids. Germline V gene lookup returns CDR1 ENHRY and CDR2 SYGVKD. The ends lost 3 bases at V and 2 bases at J; junction bases unmatched: 3. CDR3: CAISEEAGGQETQYF. The CDR3 DNA sequence: TGTGCCATCAGTGAAGAAGCGGGGGGGCAAGAGACCCAGTACTTC.

Only one count was recorded for this clone. The J gene is TRBJ1-5, the V gene TRBV29-1, with 8 bases lining up with TRBD1. The CDR3 has 15 amino acids. Germline V gives CDR1 SQVTM, CDR2 ANQGSEA. V lost 6 bases and J lost 2; bases outside the gene matches: 9. The CDR3 bases are TGCAGCGTCGCGGACAGGGTGGGGGGCAATCAGCCCCAGCATTTT. Protein: CSVADRVGGNQPQHF. Based on the CDR3 plus reference TRBV29-1 and TRBJ1-5, the full variable domain is SAVISQKPSRDICQRGTSLTIQCQVDSQVTMMFWYRQQPGQSLTLIATANQGSEATYESGFVIDKFPISRPNLTFSTLTVSNMSPEDSSIYLCSVADRVGGNQPQHFGDGTRLSIL.

The chain carries TRBV10-1 and TRBJ2-2; 8 bases agree with TRBD2. V shed 10 bases and J 4 bases; nucleotides not matched to a gene: 5. This CDR3 has 13 residues. The germline CDR1 and CDR2 sequences are WNHNN and SYGVQD (reference sequence). The CDR3 sequence: CATSGGPTGELFF. Written as DNA, the CDR3 is TGCGCCACTTCGGGGGGGCCCACCGGGGAGCTGTTTTTT.

J is TRBJ1-1 and V is TRBV5-5, with 9 bases matching TRBD1. After removal of 4 bases from V and 1 base from J, the junction contained 11 bases not matched to a gene. From germline, CDR1 is SGHKS and CDR2 YYEKEE (reference sequence). The CDR3 runs to 17 residues. CDR3 nucleotide sequence: TGTGCCAGCAGCAAACGGACAGGGGATGTCGGGAACACTGAAGCTTTCTTT. Its protein is CASSKRTGDVGNTEAFF.

The chain links TRBV5-1 to TRBJ1-1; TRBD1 aligns across 9 bases. Trimming at V came to 5 bases and at J to 5 bases, leaving 10 bases not matched to a gene. The CDR3 length is 15 residues. Germline CDR1 SGHRS, CDR2 YFSETQ. The CDR3 region is CASSPRTGGGTEAFF. Here the CDR3 DNA reads TGCGCCAGCAGTCCTAGAACAGGGGGCGGGACTGAAGCTTTCTTT.

The genes are TRBV11-3 and TRBJ2-7; a possible D gene is TRBD1 (6 bases). V gave up 0 bases and J gave up 7 bases, with 16 bases separating them. Germline loops: CDR1 SGHNT, CDR2 YENEEA. The CDR3 has 15 amino acids. The CDR3 region has the DNA TGTGCCAGCAGCTTAGACCAGGACAGTTTACGGGAGCAGTACTTC. This gives the protein CASSLDQDSLREQYF.

This clone was observed a single time. The CDR3 spells CASSSGGADEQYF. CDR3 bases: TGTGCCAGCAGCTCCGGGGGGGCTGACGAGCAGTACTTC. The chain joins TRBV13 to TRBJ2-7; 8 bases line up with TRBD2. The CDR3 extends over 13 amino acids. Looked up from germline, CDR1 is PRHDT and CDR2 is FYEKMQ (reference sequence). V was pared by 4 bases and J by 5 bases, with 4 bases of the junction left unmatched.

The chain recombines TRBV3-1 (or the pseudogene TRBV3-2) with TRBJ1-2; 7 bases align to TRBD1. V shed 5 bases, J shed 8 bases, and the junction held 8 bases outside the gene matches. CDR3 length: 13 amino acids. The germline gives CDR1 LGHDT, CDR2 YNNKEL (reference sequence). CDR3 nucleotides: TGTGCCAGCAGCAAGGACAGGTTGGGGGGCTACACCTTC. Protein sequence: CASSKDRLGGYTF.

The chain combines TRBV9 with TRBJ2-2, with D perhaps matching TRBD2 (5 bases). Trimming took 0 bases from V and 7 from J, leaving 13 bases between them. Germline V CDR1 and CDR2: SGDLS, YYNGEE. The CDR3 spans 15 residues. The CDR3 sequence: CASSVVAGVGGELFF. DNA of the CDR3: TGTGCCAGCAGCGTAGTGGCCGGGGTTGGCGGGGAGCTGTTTTTT.

This sequence joins TRBV6-5 and TRBJ1-1, with D maybe TRBD1 (5 bases). Per the germline V gene, CDR1 is MNHEY and CDR2 is SVGAGI. The CDR3 has 14 amino acids. Trimming took off 5 bases at V and 1 base at J, with 11 bases between the two ends. CDR3 DNA sequence: TGTGCCAGCAGTCCGACAGTCTCGAACACTGAAGCTTTCTTT. The encoded protein is CASSPTVSNTEAFF.

The J gene is TRBJ1-1, the V gene TRBV9; D uncertain. In germline, CDR1 is SGDLS, CDR2 YYNGEE. Trimming stripped 0 bases from V and 4 bases from J, with 10 bases between. This CDR3 has 14 residues. Written as DNA, the CDR3 is TGTGCCAGCAGCGTAGTTAACCGGGGCACTGAAGCTTTCTTT. Its protein product is CASSVVNRGTEAFF.

This chain links TRBV19 with TRBJ1-2; 9 positions match TRBD1. The CDR3 is 14 amino acids. V lost 5 bases and J lost 8; bases outside the gene matches: 9. Germline V gene lookup returns CDR1 LNHDA and CDR2 SQIVND (reference sequence). CDR3: CASSPDRGLFGYTF. In DNA, the CDR3 is TGTGCCAGTAGTCCGGACAGGGGTTTGTTCGGCTACACCTTC.

The V call is TRBV3-1 (or the pseudogene TRBV3-2), the J call TRBJ1-3, with TRBD1 as a possible D gene (5 bases). V was clipped by 3 bases and J by 6 bases, with 15 bases between them. Looked up from germline, CDR1 is LGHDT and CDR2 is YNNKEL (reference sequence). CDR3 length equals 15 residues. This CDR3 reads CASSHPRVVENTIYF. Written as DNA, the CDR3 is TGTGCCAGCAGCCACCCCAGGGTAGTTGAAAACACCATATATTTT.

This clone was detected only a few times. The CDR3 region has the DNA TGTGCCAGCAGCTTTGGGCAGGGGACAGATACGCAGTATTTT. This gives the protein CASSFGQGTDTQYF. The V and J genes are TRBV5-8 and TRBJ2-3, with D perhaps matching TRBD1 (6 bases). Trimming removed 2 bases at V and 3 bases at J, with 10 bases between. The CDR3 covers 14 residues. Germline loops: CDR1 SGHTS, CDR2 YDEGEE.

The gene calls are TRBV5-6 and TRBJ1-5, with a tentative D call TRBD1 (6 bases). Germline-derived CDR1 and CDR2 are SGHDT and YYEEEE. CDR3 length: 15 amino acids. V lost 1 base, J lost 3 bases, and 11 bases lay in between. The CDR3 nucleotides are TGTGCCAGCAGCTTGAGCCGGACAGACAATCAGCCCCAGCATTTT. It encodes CASSLSRTDNQPQHF.

V usage is TRBV7-9 and J usage is TRBJ1-5; 10 bases are a match to TRBD1. The CDR3 runs 16 residues. With 5 bases clipped from V and 0 bases from J, the junction kept 4 bases outside the gene matches. From germline, CDR1 is SEHNR and CDR2 FQNEAQ (reference sequence). CDR3 region: CASSRTGGNSNQPQHF. CDR3 bases: TGTGCCAGCAGCCGGACAGGGGGAAATAGCAATCAGCCCCAGCATTTT. The variable domain in full, completed from reference TRBV7-9 and TRBJ1-5, reads DTGVSQNPRHKITKRGQNVTFRCDPISEHNRLYWYRQTLGQGPEFLTYFQNEAQLEKSRLLSDRFSAERPKGSFSTLEIQRTEQGDSAMYLCASSRTGGNSNQPQHFGDGTRLSIL.

This clone has just one count. This chain links TRBV3-1 (or the pseudogene TRBV3-2) with TRBJ1-2, with unresolved D. V gave up 0 bases and J gave up 8 bases, with 16 bases separating them. Germline V gene data show CDR1 as LGHDT and CDR2 as YNNKEL (reference sequence). This CDR3 has 15 amino acids. The CDR3 spells CASSQETTPRWGYTF. Here the CDR3 DNA reads TGTGCCAGCAGCCAAGAAACGACGCCGCGGTGGGGCTACACCTTC.

J is TRBJ2-5 and V is TRBV6-2 or TRBV6-3, with 7 bases lining up with TRBD2. V lost 5 bases to trimming and J lost 5 bases; unmatched junction nucleotides: 8. There are 14 residues in the CDR3. Germline V gene data show CDR1 as MNHEY and CDR2 as SVGEGT. The CDR3, as DNA: TGTGCCAGCAGTGCTCTCTGGCGGGGGGAGACCCAGTACTTC. Translation: CASSALWRGETQYF.